This passage covers 11 T cell receptor beta chains from one sample sequenced in a study of T cell responses to AZD1222 COVID-19 vaccine. Sequencing was performed with immunoSEQ multiplex PCR; in TCRdb, only in-frame clones are kept and a portion is missing. The data contain 130,000 or so clones, 75% to 95% of them singletons. The source material was peripheral blood, sampled on day 0 of AZD1222 vaccination. These receptors were taken from an adult in good health.

The chain carries TRBV15 and TRBJ1-2, with D unresolved. Looked up from germline, CDR1 is LNHNV and CDR2 is YYDKDF (reference sequence). The CDR3 spans 14 residues. V shed 0 bases and J shed 2 bases, with 7 bases lying between them. This CDR3 reads CATSRDRRNYGYTF. The CDR3 nucleotides are TGTGCCACCAGCAGAGATCGCAGAAACTATGGCTACACCTTC.

The V call is TRBV5-1, the J call TRBJ2-1, with D possibly being TRBD1 (6 bases). Per the germline V gene, CDR1 is SGHRS and CDR2 is YFSETQ. The CDR3 totals 13 residues. V dropped 5 bases and J dropped 9 bases, with 15 bases sitting between them. The CDR3 loop reads CASRVQGPSEQFF. The CDR3 bases are TGCGCCAGCAGGGTTCAGGGGCCCAGTGAGCAGTTCTTC. Full variable domain (rest looked up from reference TRBV5-1 and TRBJ2-1): KAGVTQTPRYLIKTRGQQVTLSCSPISGHRSVSWYQQTPGQGLQFLFEYFSETQRNKGNFPGRFSGRQFSNSRSEMNVSTLELGDSALYLCASRVQGPSEQFFGPGTRLTVL.

The genes are TRBV7-8 and TRBJ1-1; D gene unclear. The ends were cut back, 5 bases at V and 0 bases at J, with 1 base in the middle. The CDR3 spans 11 residues. Germline V gene data show CDR1 as SGHVS and CDR2 as FQNEAQ. CDR3: CASSMNTEAFF. The CDR3 bases are TGTGCCAGCAGCATGAACACTGAAGCTTTCTTT.

This chain links TRBV7-2 with TRBJ1-2; tentatively, D is TRBD1 (5 bases). Between the trimmed V and J ends, which lost 4 bases and 6 bases, there was a span of 27 bases. This CDR3 spans 18 amino acids. Per the germline V gene, CDR1 is SGHTA and CDR2 is FQGNSA. Written as DNA, the CDR3 is TGTGCCAGCAGCTCTCCTGAACAACAGGTCTGGCTTCGTAATGGCTACACCTTC. This sequence encodes CASSSPEQQVWLRNGYTF.

This chain connects TRBV18 to TRBJ1-1; D is undetermined. Trimming stripped 6 bases from V and 7 bases from J, with 12 bases between. Germline V gene sequence: CDR1 KGHSH, CDR2 LQKENI. The CDR3 is made up of 12 amino acids. The CDR3 DNA reads as TGTGCCAGCTCTCAGGACGGAATTGAAGCTTTCTTT. Its protein product is CASSQDGIEAFF.

The rearrangement joins TRBV28 to TRBJ2-3; TRBD1 matches 9 bases. V shed 5 bases, J shed 4 bases, and the junction held 7 bases outside the gene matches. There are 15 residues in the CDR3. CDR1 is MDHEN and CDR2 is SYDVKM in the germline V gene. The CDR3 DNA follows: TGTGCCAGCAGTGTTCCGGGACAGGGCCCAGATACGCAGTATTTT. This gives the protein CASSVPGQGPDTQYF.

This rearrangement joins TRBV20-1 to TRBJ1-4; D is unresolved. The germline CDR1 and CDR2 sequences are DFQATT and SNEGSKA (reference sequence). CDR3 size: 13 residues. Deletions cut 3 bases from V and 6 bases from J, with 11 bases between. CDR3 nucleotide sequence: TGCAGTGCTAGTGTATGGGGTCATGAAAAACTGTTTTTT. It encodes CSASVWGHEKLFF.

The chain employs TRBV27 and TRBJ1-2; 7 nucleotides align to TRBD1. J lost 9 bases, V lost 10 bases, and 17 bases had no gene match. The CDR3 spans 14 residues. CDR1 and CDR2 (germline): MNHEY, SMNVEV (reference sequence). The CDR3 loop reads CATRLGQTPESYTF. Written as DNA, the CDR3 is TGTGCCACTCGATTGGGACAGACCCCTGAGAGCTACACCTTC.

The gene calls are TRBV12-3 or TRBV12-4 and TRBJ1-5; D is ambiguous. V lost 6 bases to trimming and J lost 12 bases, with 15 bases between them. The CDR3 loop spans 12 amino acids. The DNA for the CDR3 is TGTGCCAGCAGGATGGGTACGGGTATCCAGCATTTT. Protein: CASRMGTGIQHF.

This clone is a singleton in its sample. The chain couples TRBV5-1 to TRBJ1-2, with TRBD1 matching 8 bases. Trimming at V came to 5 bases and at J to 3 bases, leaving 6 bases not matched to a gene. The CDR3 covers 14 residues. Germline V gives CDR1 SGHRS, CDR2 YFSETQ. Here the CDR3 reads CASRPRGLDYGYTF. The CDR3, as DNA: TGCGCCAGCAGACCCAGGGGGCTCGACTATGGCTACACCTTC.

The chain employs TRBV6-5 and TRBJ1-5; D may be TRBD1 (5 bases). This CDR3 contains 13 residues. CDR1 is MNHEY and CDR2 is SVGAGI in the germline V gene. The CDR3 region is CVTARGRNQPQHF. For the CDR3, the DNA is TGTGTCACAGCACGGGGCCGCAATCAGCCCCAGCATTTT.